Relative to its sample, the clone carrying this T cell receptor (beta chain) is medium-sized. Bulk TCR libraries used previously described methods and listed TCR primers. Using its own MiXCR run on the PCR reads, TCRdb lists one record per CDR3 protein. Among more than 6,000 distinct CDR3 sequences listed, about 15% were seen once. This entry comes from a study of molecular identifiers for immune sequencing clone quantification. The CDR3 length is 14 residues. The germline V and J ends were trimmed by 2 bases and 3 bases, with 9 bases remaining between them. Germline CDR1 and CDR2: SEHNR and FQNEAQ (reference sequence). Each library that profiled naive CD8 cells came from 20,000 to 1,000,000 sorted cells with 10%, 30% or 50% RNA. Using a CD8+CD4-CCR7+CD45RA+ phenotype, naive CD8 T cells were sorted.

Sequenced input: naive CD8+ T cells from blood, with Jurkat cell RNA spiked in. The subset: FACS-sorted CD8+CD4-CCR7+CD45RA+ naive T cells. The chain employs TRBV7-9 and TRBJ2-3; possibly TRBD2 for D (5 bases). The receptor was isolated from a human donor in good health. Some libraries in this study had Jurkat cell RNA spiked in. This chain's CDR3 is CASSLTRETDTQYF. Written as DNA, the CDR3 is TGTGCCAGCAGCTTAACCCGGGAAACAGATACGCAGTATTTT.